This TCR beta chain originates from a study of long-term antiretroviral therapy in people with HIV. Study observations and caveats: HIV repertoires covered narrower CDR3 length ranges than controls did. Pre-ART clonal expansions dominated every time point's repertoire.

Survey-level immunoSEQ v3.0 assays were run. For every sample, sequencing targeted roughly 40,000-55,000 T-cell genomes. Libraries were prepared by immunoSEQ multiplex PCR; TCRdb keeps only in-frame clonotypes and omits some of them. The data hold under 30,000 clones, with over 85% observed a single time. Concerning this clone itself: Its antigen is unknown.

Trimming took 5 bases from V and 6 from J, leaving 14 bases between them. The CDR3 loop spans 13 amino acids. CDR1 is LNHDA and CDR2 is SQIVND in the germline V gene (reference sequence). The gene calls are TRBV19 and TRBJ2-7; D may be TRBD1 (5 bases). The receptor comes from a woman in her fifties or sixties with HIV. The source material was unsorted PBMCs, sampled almost 5 years after starting antiretroviral therapy. The CDR3 coding sequence is TGTGCCAGTAGTCTCCAAGGGGCTGGCGAGCAGTACTTC. Translating it yields CASSLQGAGEQYF.